This T cell receptor beta chain was sequenced during a study of immune cell composition in non-small cell lung cancer. Study as a whole: Histologic subtype was mainly adenocarcinoma or squamous cell carcinoma.

The study, taken as a whole, reports: Squamous carcinomas (roughly 80%) more often had tumour-associated clones >0.5% than adenocarcinomas (approximately 35%). It was not proven that tumour-reactive clones equal dominant tumour-associated clones. In adenocarcinoma, maximal tumour-associated clone frequency tracked TIL tumour reactivity.

Notes on this clone: Antigen: not known.

The protocol was immunoSEQ multiplex PCR, while the TCRdb copy is restricted to in-frame clones and leaves out a portion. The table records about 2,400 clones, over 70% of them present only once. Specimen: lung tumor tissue. The TCR was taken from a human donor with non-small cell lung cancer.

Here the CDR3 DNA reads TGTGCCAGCAGCTTGTACGGGGAGCTGTTTTTT. Its protein is CASSLYGELFF. This rearrangement joins TRBV5-6 to TRBJ2-2; no firm D call. Germline CDR1 is SGHDT and CDR2 is YYEEEE. There are 11 residues in the CDR3. Trimming pared 1 base from V and 7 bases from J, leaving 2 bases between.